This T cell receptor (beta chain) was recorded in a study of tumor-infiltrating lymphocytes in primary liver carcinoma. Study observations and caveats: Detection in all five tumor regions applied to only about 7-25% of top clones.

The tissue used was unsorted bulk material of about 19-33 mg. RNA and DNA were co-extracted from it with the AllPrep DNA/RNA mini kit. CDR1 is SGHTA and CDR2 is FQGTGA in the germline V gene. This CDR3 region has 13 residues. The input was about 490 ng total RNA; TCR beta cDNA was made from it with a constant-region primer. What produced the TCR beta libraries was three nested multiplex PCR rounds using slightly modified ARM-PCR. The two initial PCR rounds, around 11 cycles each, used TRBV1-TRBV30 forward and C-beta reverse primers. TCRdb re-called the multiplex PCR reads with MiXCR, one entry per CDR3 protein. The sample holds some 180,000 distinct CDR3 sequences, around four fifths seen once. About this clonotype itself: The antigen is unknown. An end of the junction does not agree with germline; a read error may underlie this.

The origin of this receptor is a man aged 35-49 years with primary liver carcinoma and hepatitis B virus infection. Sequenced material: tumor tissue from primary liver carcinoma. This chain uses TRBV7-3 with TRBJ2-1; a possible D gene is TRBD2 (5 bases). The CDR3 sequence: CASNLREGGEQFF. Written as DNA, the CDR3 is TGTGCCAGCAACTTAAGGGAAGGAGGTGAGCAGTTCTTC.